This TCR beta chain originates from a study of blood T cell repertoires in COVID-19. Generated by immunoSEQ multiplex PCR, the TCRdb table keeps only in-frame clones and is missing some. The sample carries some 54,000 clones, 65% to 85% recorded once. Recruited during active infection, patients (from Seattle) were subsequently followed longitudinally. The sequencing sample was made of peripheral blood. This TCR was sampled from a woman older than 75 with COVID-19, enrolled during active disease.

The CDR3 sequence: CASSFDPRAYGYTF. CDR3 nucleotides: TGTGCCAGCAGCTTTGACCCCAGGGCCTATGGCTACACCTTC. The chain is built from TRBV7-2 and TRBJ1-2; D perhaps matches TRBD1 (5 bases). Germline V gene data show CDR1 as SGHTA and CDR2 as FQGNSA. The CDR3 contains 14 residues. Trimming stripped 3 bases from V and 4 bases from J, with 12 bases between.